Below are 5 T cell receptor beta chains sequenced from a single sample in a study of human T cells and chemical hapten exposure. In TCRdb, the RACE reads were re-called with MiXCR into one record per CDR3 protein. The sample records approximately 50,000 distinct CDR3 sequences, about 9.6% being singletons. Time point denoted: pre-sensitization, week 0. Sample treatment: therapeutic diphenylcyclopropenone sensitization with weekly scalp DPC. Unfractionated whole blood was the source of the extracted total RNA. The sample in question was whole blood, obtained in connection with sensitization to the hapten diphenylcyclopropenone (DPC). The receptors originated from a woman in her twenties or thirties with alopecia areata. Some clones in this sample may be carry-over from other donors' samples.

This chain links TRBV6-2 or TRBV6-3 with TRBJ1-5; unclear D gene. CDR3 length: 12 residues. With 0 bases removed from V and 9 bases from J, the gap between germline ends came to 6 bases. CDR1 MNHEY and CDR2 SVGEGT come from the germline V gene. CDR3 coding DNA: TGTGCCAGCAGTTACTCCGAAGGGCCCCAGCATTTT. Residues: CASSYSEGPQHF.

A few counts support this clonotype. CDR3 sequence reads: CASSEGRGNSPLHF. The CDR3 coding sequence is TGTGCCAGCAGTGAAGGCAGGGGAAATTCACCCCTCCACTTT. The chain combines TRBV2 with TRBJ1-6, with D perhaps TRBD1 (6 bases). V gave up 1 base and J gave up 7 bases, with 8 bases separating them. This CDR3 region has 14 residues. Germline CDR1 is SNHLY and CDR2 is FYNNEI.

The gene calls are TRBV5-1 and TRBJ2-3; no reliable D call. CDR3 size: 15 residues. V was clipped by 0 bases and J by 2 bases, with 10 bases between them. CDR1 and CDR2 (germline): SGHRS, YFSETQ. The DNA of the CDR3 is TGCGCCAGCAGCTTGGAAGGCCAACTCACAGATACGCAGTATTTT. Amino acids: CASSLEGQLTDTQYF.

The chain has TRBV10-3 and TRBJ1-5, with D possibly being TRBD1 (5 bases). The ends were cut back, 6 bases at V and 2 bases at J, with 14 bases in the middle. CDR1 is ENHRY and CDR2 is SYGVKD in the germline V gene. This CDR3 has 15 residues. The CDR3 loop is CAISGGGSGNQPQHF. In nucleotides, the CDR3 is TGTGCCATCAGCGGCGGGGGGTCGGGCAATCAGCCCCAGCATTTT.

This clonotype appeared many times. This chain links TRBV29-1 with TRBJ1-3; D is ambiguous. With 1 base removed from V and 0 bases from J, the gap between germline ends came to 10 bases. Germline-derived CDR1 and CDR2 are SQVTM and ANQGSEA. This CDR3 has 15 residues. The CDR3 bases are TGCAGCGTTGAAGTCGGGGAGGCCTCTGGAAACACCATATATTTT. It yields the protein CSVEVGEASGNTIYF.